One and the same sample provided the 25 T cell receptor beta chains below, sequenced in a study of blood T cell repertoires in COVID-19. TCRdb's table, derived via immunoSEQ multiplex PCR, lists solely in-frame clones and lacks some. The sample consists of about 440,000 clones, roughly nine tenths of them appearing once. Source material: PBMCs or T cells enriched from blood (not recorded which). The receptor set was obtained from a woman under 30 with acute COVID-19.

This chain connects TRBV19 to TRBJ1-2, with TRBD1 matching over 7 bases. This CDR3 has 13 residues. Germline CDR1 LNHDA, CDR2 SQIVND (reference sequence). Germline trimming cut 4 bases from V and 6 bases from J; bases unmatched to any gene: 5. The CDR3 DNA reads TGTGCCAGTAGTAGATTACAGGGGAATGGCTACACCTTC. Translating it yields CASSRLQGNGYTF.

The chain joins TRBV7-2 to TRBJ2-3, with 14 bases aligning to TRBD2. Germline CDR1 is SGHTA and CDR2 is FQGNSA. The CDR3 loop spans 19 amino acids. The V and J ends lost 4 bases and 0 bases, in that order; junction bases with no gene match: 9. The CDR3 nucleotides are TGTGCCAGCAGCTCCGGACTAGCGGGAGGAAGTGCTAGCACAGATACGCAGTATTTT. This encodes CASSSGLAGGSASTDTQYF.

V is TRBV6-1 and J is TRBJ2-3, with 9 bases that match TRBD1. This CDR3 contains 15 residues. After removal of 2 bases from V and 1 base from J, the junction contained 1 base not matched to a gene. The germline V gene encodes CDR1 MNHNS and CDR2 SASEGT. The CDR3 DNA reads TGTGCCAGCAGTGAAAACAGGGGGCGCACAGATACGCAGTATTTT. Translating gives CASSENRGRTDTQYF.

The rearrangement links TRBV15 to TRBJ2-1; D might be TRBD1 (6 bases). The CDR3 has 17 residues. In germline, CDR1 is LNHNV, CDR2 YYDKDF (reference sequence). Trimming pared 1 base from V and 7 bases from J, leaving 20 bases between. Here the CDR3 reads CATSRGQGHRMGNEQFF. The CDR3 nucleotides read TGTGCCACCAGCAGAGGGCAGGGACACCGGATGGGAAATGAGCAGTTCTTC.

This sequence joins TRBV29-1 and TRBJ2-5, with D possibly TRBD2 on 5 matching bases. CDR3 length: 14 amino acids. Trimming shortened V by 7 bases and J by 4 bases, and 19 bases separated the two germline ends. Germline values: CDR1 SQVTM, CDR2 ANQGSEA. As DNA, the CDR3 is TGCAGCGCTAAAGGTCAGAGGGTTAGAGAGACCCAGTACTTC. This translates into CSAKGQRVRETQYF. The full variable domain, completed using reference TRBV29-1 and TRBJ2-5, is SAVISQKPSRDICQRGTSLTIQCQVDSQVTMMFWYRQQPGQSLTLIATANQGSEATYESGFVIDKFPISRPNLTFSTLTVSNMSPEDSSIYLCSAKGQRVRETQYFGPGTRLLVL.

This chain links TRBV12-5 with TRBJ2-5, with 9 bases lining up with TRBD1. CDR3 length equals 13 residues. Trimming removed 6 bases from V and 5 bases from J; junction bases left unmatched: 4. The germline CDR1 and CDR2 sequences are LGHNT and FRNRAP. The CDR3 spells CASGRDRVETQYF. The CDR3 DNA is TGTGCTAGTGGAAGGGACAGGGTGGAGACCCAGTACTTC.

The CDR3: CASSLASGGPYEQYF. CDR3 nucleotide sequence: TGTGCCAGCAGCTTGGCTAGCGGGGGCCCCTACGAGCAGTACTTC. This chain connects TRBV5-4 to TRBJ2-7, with 10 positions matching TRBD2. Trimming cost V 0 bases and J 2 bases; bases outside gene matches: 2. The germline CDR1 and CDR2 sequences are SGHNT and YYREEE (reference sequence). The CDR3 contains 15 residues.

The CDR3 loop is CASSSTMNTEAFF. The CDR3 DNA is TGCGCCAGCAGCTCTACGATGAACACTGAAGCTTTCTTT. This chain connects TRBV5-1 to TRBJ1-1; D is unclear. Trimming cost V 3 bases and J 0 bases, with 6 bases left between them. Germline V lookup: CDR1 SGHRS, CDR2 YFSETQ. The length of the CDR3 is 13 residues.

V and J are TRBV12-3 or TRBV12-4 and TRBJ1-5; D ambiguous. Trimming took off 3 bases at V and 9 bases at J, with 9 bases between the two ends. The CDR3 loop spans 12 amino acids. The CDR3: CASSLVEGPQHF. DNA for the CDR3: TGTGCCAGCAGTTTGGTTGAGGGGCCCCAGCATTTT.

This sequence joins TRBV19 and TRBJ1-3; possible D gene TRBD1, 5 bases. The V gene lost 4 bases and the J gene lost 6 bases, with 13 bases spanning the gap. This CDR3 is 14 amino acids long. Per the germline V gene, CDR1 is LNHDA and CDR2 is SQIVND (reference sequence). As DNA, the CDR3 is TGTGCCAGTAGTAGGGGCCTATATGCAAACACCATATATTTT. Its translation: CASSRGLYANTIYF. Filled out from reference TRBV19 and TRBJ1-3, the complete variable domain reads DGGITQSPKYLFRKEGQNVTLSCEQNLNHDAMYWYRQDPGQGLRLIYYSQIVNDFQKGDIAEGYSVSREKKESFPLTVTSAQKNPTAFYLCASSRGLYANTIYFGEGSWLTVV.

V gene TRBV6-1 combines with J gene TRBJ1-2, with unresolved D. This CDR3 region has 16 residues. The germline CDR1 and CDR2 sequences are MNHNS and SASEGT. Trimming left V 0 bases short and J 6 bases short, with 17 bases between. The DNA of the CDR3 is TGTGCCAGCAGTGAAGCTGGGTGGGTCGGTGGAGATGGCTACACCTTC. Residues: CASSEAGWVGGDGYTF.

CDR3 bases: TGTGCCAGCAGCTTGGGCGCGGGTCTTACCTACGAGCAGTACTTC. Its protein product is CASSLGAGLTYEQYF. V gene TRBV5-6 combines with J gene TRBJ2-7; maybe TRBD2 (5 bases). V dropped 0 bases and J dropped 2 bases, with 12 bases sitting between them. There are 15 residues in the CDR3. The germline gives CDR1 SGHDT, CDR2 YYEEEE.

The V call is TRBV20-1, the J call TRBJ1-2; perhaps TRBD1 as D (5 bases). Per germline, CDR1 DFQATT and CDR2 SNEGSKA (reference sequence). CDR3 length: 11 residues. The V end was cut by 3 bases, the J end by 5 bases, with 7 bases between. CDR3 nucleotides: TGCAGTGCTAGTCAGGGTTATGGCTACACCTTC. This encodes CSASQGYGYTF.

The chain joins TRBV7-3 to TRBJ2-5; possible D gene TRBD2, 5 bases. CDR1 is SGHTA and CDR2 is FQGTGA in the germline V gene. The CDR3 is 14 residues long. V lost 1 base and J 3 bases, leaving 9 bases between the germline ends. Written as DNA, the CDR3 is TGTGCCAGCAGCTTAAACGGGGTCGAAGAGACCCAGTACTTC. Translation: CASSLNGVEETQYF. Looking up the rest from reference TRBV7-3 and TRBJ2-5 gives the full variable domain: GAGVSQTPSNKVTEKGKYVELRCDPISGHTALYWYRQSLGQGPEFLIYFQGTGAADDSGLPNDRFFAVRPEGSVSTLKIQRTERGDSAVYLCASSLNGVEETQYFGPGTRLLVL.

This chain joins TRBV4-1 and TRBJ2-1; 13 bases map to TRBD2. The germline gives CDR1 MGHRA, CDR2 YSYEKL. The CDR3 has 16 amino acids. V trimming: 1 base; J trimming: 8 bases; junction bases outside the gene matches: 5. CDR3 DNA: TGCGCCAGCAGCCAAGGAGGGACTAGCGGGACATATGAGCAGTTCTTC. Protein sequence: CASSQGGTSGTYEQFF.

V gene TRBV30 combines with J gene TRBJ1-6; 9 bases line up with TRBD1. In germline, CDR1 is GTSNPN, CDR2 SVGIG (reference sequence). With 4 bases clipped from V and 8 bases from J, the junction kept 9 bases outside the gene matches. The CDR3 has 15 residues. CDR3 in amino acids: CAWKSGQGSDSPLHF. CDR3 DNA: TGTGCCTGGAAGTCCGGACAGGGGTCGGATTCACCCCTCCACTTT.

The rearrangement joins TRBV11-2 to TRBJ1-1; D possibly corresponds to TRBD1 (5 bases). This CDR3 has 14 residues. Trimming removed 1 base at V and 3 bases at J, with 9 bases between. The germline V gene has CDR1 SGHAT and CDR2 FQNNGV. The CDR3 is CASSLGQGDTEAFF. The CDR3 bases are TGTGCCAGCAGCTTAGGTCAGGGTGACACTGAAGCTTTCTTT.

The chain couples TRBV3-1 (or the pseudogene TRBV3-2) to TRBJ1-4, with no clear D. The V and J ends lost 1 base and 7 bases respectively, with 7 bases between them. Germline V gene sequence: CDR1 LGHDT, CDR2 YNNKEL (reference sequence). The CDR3 is made up of 13 amino acids. CDR3 in DNA: TGTGCCAGCAGCCAAGCCCCTTTTGAAAAACTGTTTTTT. It specifies CASSQAPFEKLFF.

Only a few counts were recorded for this clone. The chain combines TRBV7-2 with TRBJ1-4; 7 bases agree with TRBD1. This CDR3 comprises 13 residues. The germline CDR1 and CDR2 sequences are SGHTA and FQGNSA. V trimming: 1 base; J trimming: 11 bases; junction bases outside the gene matches: 4. CDR3 region: CASSLGGDSKLFF. The CDR3 DNA is TGTGCCAGCAGCTTAGGTGGGGACAGCAAACTGTTTTTT.

This chain uses TRBV28 with TRBJ2-1; 8 nucleotides match TRBD2. Trimming cost V 5 bases and J 0 bases; bases outside gene matches: 6. The germline gives CDR1 MDHEN, CDR2 SYDVKM. CDR3 length: 16 residues. The CDR3 nucleotides are TGTGCCAGCAGTCCAGCTAGCGGGCTCTCCTACAATGAGCAGTTCTTC. Residues: CASSPASGLSYNEQFF. The full variable domain, rest sourced from reference TRBV28 and TRBJ2-1, is DVKVTQSSRYLVKRTGEKVFLECVQDMDHENMFWYRQDPGLGLRLIYFSYDVKMKEKGDIPEGYSVSREKKERFSLILESASTNQTSMYLCASSPASGLSYNEQFFGPGTRLTVL.

This chain links TRBV5-6 with TRBJ2-5; possible D gene TRBD1, 6 bases. Germline V CDR1 and CDR2: SGHDT, YYEEEE. V was shortened by 2 bases and J by 5 bases, with 13 bases between the two germline ends. The length of the CDR3 is 14 residues. CDR3 sequence: CASSFQQGWETQYF. The CDR3 DNA follows: TGTGCCAGCAGCTTTCAACAGGGCTGGGAGACCCAGTACTTC.

This clone was observed many times. This chain joins TRBV25-1 and TRBJ1-1; TRBD1 might be the D (6 bases). Trimming stripped 1 base from V and 9 bases from J, with 15 bases between. The CDR3 extends over 14 amino acids. Germline V lookup: CDR1 MGHDK, CDR2 SYGVNS. The CDR3 DNA is TGTGCCAGCAGTGAATTGGGGTCTACAGGGAAAGCTTTCTTT. Its protein product is CASSELGSTGKAFF.

This rearrangement joins TRBV27 to TRBJ1-1; D remains unclear. Germline V lookup: CDR1 MNHEY, CDR2 SMNVEV (reference sequence). V gave up 5 bases and J gave up 3 bases, with 13 bases separating them. There are 14 residues in the CDR3. DNA of the CDR3: TGTGCCAGCAGTGCCCTCGGTCGCTACACTGAAGCTTTCTTT. This encodes CASSALGRYTEAFF.

The chain couples TRBV4-3 to TRBJ2-7; weak D call: TRBD2 (5 bases). The germline V gene encodes CDR1 LGHNA and CDR2 YSLEER. CDR3 length: 14 amino acids. V shed 0 bases and J shed 6 bases, with 12 bases lying between them. The CDR3 DNA reads TGCGCCAGCAGCCAAGATTTCGGGGTTCGCGAGCAGTACTTC. This sequence encodes CASSQDFGVREQYF.

This chain joins TRBV21-1 and TRBJ2-2; the table's D call of TRBD1 was not tested on the DNA. TRBV21-1 is reported as a pseudogene. The CDR3 is 16 amino acids. The CDR3 sequence: CASSKSAGANTGELFF. The CDR3 DNA reads TGTGCCAGCAGCAAAAGTGCAGGGGCCAACACCGGGGAGCTGTTTTTT.